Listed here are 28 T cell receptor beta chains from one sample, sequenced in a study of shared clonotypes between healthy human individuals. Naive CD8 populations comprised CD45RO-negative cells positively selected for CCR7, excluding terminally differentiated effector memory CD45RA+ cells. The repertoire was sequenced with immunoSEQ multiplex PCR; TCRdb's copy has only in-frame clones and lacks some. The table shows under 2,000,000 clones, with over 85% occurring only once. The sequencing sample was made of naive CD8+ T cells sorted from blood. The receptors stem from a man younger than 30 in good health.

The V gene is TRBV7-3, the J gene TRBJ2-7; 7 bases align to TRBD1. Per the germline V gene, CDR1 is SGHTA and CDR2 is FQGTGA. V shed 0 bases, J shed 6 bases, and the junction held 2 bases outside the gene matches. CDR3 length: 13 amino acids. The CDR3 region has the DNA TGTGCCAGCAGCTTAACACAGGGGCTCGAGCAGTACTTC. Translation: CASSLTQGLEQYF. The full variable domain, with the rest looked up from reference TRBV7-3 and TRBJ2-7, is GAGVSQTPSNKVTEKGKYVELRCDPISGHTALYWYRQSLGQGPEFLIYFQGTGAADDSGLPNDRFFAVRPEGSVSTLKIQRTERGDSAVYLCASSLTQGLEQYFGPGTRLTVT.

CDR3 DNA: TGTGCCAGCAGTTACTCTCCGGGGGGGCCGGCAGATACGCAGTATTTT. Encoded protein: CASSYSPGGPADTQYF. The chain links TRBV6-5 to TRBJ2-3; TRBD2 aligns across 8 bases. Germline V gene data show CDR1 as MNHEY and CDR2 as SVGAGI. The CDR3 contains 16 residues. The V segment lost 0 bases and the J segment 4 bases; nucleotides outside the gene matches: 6.

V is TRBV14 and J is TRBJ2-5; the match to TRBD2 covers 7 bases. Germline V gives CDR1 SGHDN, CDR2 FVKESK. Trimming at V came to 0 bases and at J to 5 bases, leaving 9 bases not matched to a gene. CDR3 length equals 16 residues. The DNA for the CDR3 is TGTGCCAGCAGCCAAGAGACTAGCTACGGTTTTGAGACCCAGTACTTC. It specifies CASSQETSYGFETQYF.

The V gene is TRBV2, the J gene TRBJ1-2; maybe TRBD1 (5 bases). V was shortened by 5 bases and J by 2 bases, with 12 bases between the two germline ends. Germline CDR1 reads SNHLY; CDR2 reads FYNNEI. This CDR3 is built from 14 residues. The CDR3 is CASSSGQENYGYTF. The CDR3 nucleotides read TGTGCCAGCAGTAGTGGACAAGAAAACTATGGCTACACCTTC.

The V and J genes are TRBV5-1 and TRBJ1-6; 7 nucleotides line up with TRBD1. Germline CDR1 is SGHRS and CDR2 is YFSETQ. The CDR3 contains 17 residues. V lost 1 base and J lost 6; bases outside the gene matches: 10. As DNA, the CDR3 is TGCGCCAGCAGCTTGTCGGCCCAGGGGGATGGTAATTCACCCCTCCACTTT. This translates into CASSLSAQGDGNSPLHF. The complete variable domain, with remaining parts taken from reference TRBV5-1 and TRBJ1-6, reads KAGVTQTPRYLIKTRGQQVTLSCSPISGHRSVSWYQQTPGQGLQFLFEYFSETQRNKGNFPGRFSGRQFSNSRSEMNVSTLELGDSALYLCASSLSAQGDGNSPLHFGNGTRLTVT.

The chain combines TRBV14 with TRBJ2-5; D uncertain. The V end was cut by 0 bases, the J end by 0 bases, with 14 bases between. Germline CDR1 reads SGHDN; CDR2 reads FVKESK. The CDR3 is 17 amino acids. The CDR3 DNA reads TGTGCCAGCAGCCAAGATTGGGCGCCCGCCAACCAAGAGACCCAGTACTTC. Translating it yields CASSQDWAPANQETQYF.

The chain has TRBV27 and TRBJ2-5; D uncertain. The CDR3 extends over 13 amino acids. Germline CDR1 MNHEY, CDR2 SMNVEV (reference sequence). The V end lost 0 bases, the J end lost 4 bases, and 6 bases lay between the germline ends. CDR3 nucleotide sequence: TGTGCCAGCAGTTTATCGATCCTAGAGACCCAGTACTTC. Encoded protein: CASSLSILETQYF.

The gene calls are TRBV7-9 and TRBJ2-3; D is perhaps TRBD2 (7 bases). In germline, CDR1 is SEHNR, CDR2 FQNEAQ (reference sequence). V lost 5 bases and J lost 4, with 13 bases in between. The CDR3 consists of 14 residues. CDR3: CASSPRGAADTQYF. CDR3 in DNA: TGTGCCAGCAGCCCCCGGGGGGCGGCAGATACGCAGTATTTT.

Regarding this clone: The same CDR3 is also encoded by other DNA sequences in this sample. The CDR3 region is CASSIGGYEQYF. DNA for the CDR3: TGTGCCAGTAGTATAGGTGGATACGAGCAGTACTTC. The chain joins TRBV19 to TRBJ2-7; D gene unclear. The CDR3 covers 12 residues. V gave up 1 base and J gave up 4 bases, with 5 bases separating them. The germline V gene encodes CDR1 LNHDA and CDR2 SQIVND (reference sequence).

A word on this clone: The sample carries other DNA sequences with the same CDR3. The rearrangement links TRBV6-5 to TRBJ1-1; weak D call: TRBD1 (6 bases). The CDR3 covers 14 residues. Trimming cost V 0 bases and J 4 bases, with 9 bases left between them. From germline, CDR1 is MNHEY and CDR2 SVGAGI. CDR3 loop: CASSYSEGVTEAFF. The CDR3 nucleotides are TGTGCCAGCAGTTACTCCGAGGGGGTCACTGAAGCTTTCTTT.

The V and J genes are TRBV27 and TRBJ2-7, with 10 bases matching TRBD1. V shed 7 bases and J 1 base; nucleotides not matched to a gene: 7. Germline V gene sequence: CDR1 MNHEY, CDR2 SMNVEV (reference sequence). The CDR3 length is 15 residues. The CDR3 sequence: CASTPGQGNSYEQYF. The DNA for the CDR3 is TGTGCCAGCACCCCGGGACAGGGGAATTCCTACGAGCAGTACTTC.

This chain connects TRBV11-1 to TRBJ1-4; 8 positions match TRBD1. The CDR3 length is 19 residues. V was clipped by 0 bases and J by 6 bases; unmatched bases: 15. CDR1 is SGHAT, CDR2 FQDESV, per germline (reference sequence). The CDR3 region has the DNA TGTGCCAGCAGCTTAGCAGGGACAGGCCTGGTTGGGGCCTATGAAAAACTGTTTTTT. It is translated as CASSLAGTGLVGAYEKLFF.

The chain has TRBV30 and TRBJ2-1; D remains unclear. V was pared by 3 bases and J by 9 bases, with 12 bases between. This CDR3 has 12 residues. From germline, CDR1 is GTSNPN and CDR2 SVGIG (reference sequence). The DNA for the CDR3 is TGTGCCTGGAGCCCCCGCTCTCTTGAGCAGTTCTTC. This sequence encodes CAWSPRSLEQFF.

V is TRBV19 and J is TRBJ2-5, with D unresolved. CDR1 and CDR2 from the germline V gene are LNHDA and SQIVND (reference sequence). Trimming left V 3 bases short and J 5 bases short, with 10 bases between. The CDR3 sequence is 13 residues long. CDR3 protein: CASSITYMETQYF. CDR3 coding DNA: TGTGCCAGTAGTATCACTTATATGGAGACCCAGTACTTC.

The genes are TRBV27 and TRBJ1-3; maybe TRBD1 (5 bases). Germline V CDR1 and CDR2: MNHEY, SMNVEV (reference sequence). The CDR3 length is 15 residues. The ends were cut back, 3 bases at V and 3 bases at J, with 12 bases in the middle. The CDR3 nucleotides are TGTGCCAGCAGTTTGCGGCAGGGTAGTGGAAACACCATATATTTT. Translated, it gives CASSLRQGSGNTIYF.

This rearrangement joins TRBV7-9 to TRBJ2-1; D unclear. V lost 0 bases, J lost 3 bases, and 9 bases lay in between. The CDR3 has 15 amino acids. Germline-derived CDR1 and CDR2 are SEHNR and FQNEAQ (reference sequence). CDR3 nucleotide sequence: TGTGCCAGCAGCTTAGCGGTAGGAAACTACAATGAGCAGTTCTTC. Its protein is CASSLAVGNYNEQFF.

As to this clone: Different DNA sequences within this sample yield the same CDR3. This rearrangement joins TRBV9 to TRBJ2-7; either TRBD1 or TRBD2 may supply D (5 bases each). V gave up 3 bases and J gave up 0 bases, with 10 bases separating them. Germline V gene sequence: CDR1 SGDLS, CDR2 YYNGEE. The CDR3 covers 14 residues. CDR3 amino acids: CASSAWDGSYEQYF. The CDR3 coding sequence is TGTGCCAGCAGCGCCTGGGACGGCTCCTACGAGCAGTACTTC.

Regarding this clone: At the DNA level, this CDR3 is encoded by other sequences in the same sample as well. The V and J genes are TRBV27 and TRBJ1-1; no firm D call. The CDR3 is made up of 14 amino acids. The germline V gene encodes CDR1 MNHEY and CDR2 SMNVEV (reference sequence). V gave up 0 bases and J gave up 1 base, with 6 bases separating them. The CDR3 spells CASSLSGGNTEAFF. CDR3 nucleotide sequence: TGTGCCAGCAGTTTATCAGGCGGGAACACTGAAGCTTTCTTT.

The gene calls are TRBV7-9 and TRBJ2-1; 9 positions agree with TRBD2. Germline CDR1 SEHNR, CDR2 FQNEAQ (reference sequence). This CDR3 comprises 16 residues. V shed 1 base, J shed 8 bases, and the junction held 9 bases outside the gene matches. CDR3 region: CASSLVGLAGIDEQFF. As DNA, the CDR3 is TGTGCCAGCAGCTTAGTCGGGCTAGCGGGGATCGATGAGCAGTTCTTC.

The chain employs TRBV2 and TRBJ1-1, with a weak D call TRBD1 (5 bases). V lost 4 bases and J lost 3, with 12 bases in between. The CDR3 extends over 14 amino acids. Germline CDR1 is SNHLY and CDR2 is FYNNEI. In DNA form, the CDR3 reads TGTGCCAGCAGTGGAGGGACGAAAGACACTGAAGCTTTCTTT. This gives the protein CASSGGTKDTEAFF. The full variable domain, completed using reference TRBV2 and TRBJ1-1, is EPEVTQTPSHQVTQMGQEVILRCVPISNHLYFYWYRQILGQKVEFLVSFYNNEISEKSEIFDDQFSVERPDGSNFTLKIRSTKLEDSAMYFCASSGGTKDTEAFFGQGTRLTVV.

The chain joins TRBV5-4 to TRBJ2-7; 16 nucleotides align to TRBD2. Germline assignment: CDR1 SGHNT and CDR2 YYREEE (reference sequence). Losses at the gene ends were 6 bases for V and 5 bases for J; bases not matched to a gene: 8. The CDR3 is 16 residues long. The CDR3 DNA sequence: TGTGCCAGCACCCGCCAGGGGACTAGCGGGAGGGACGAGCAGTACTTC. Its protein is CASTRQGTSGRDEQYF.

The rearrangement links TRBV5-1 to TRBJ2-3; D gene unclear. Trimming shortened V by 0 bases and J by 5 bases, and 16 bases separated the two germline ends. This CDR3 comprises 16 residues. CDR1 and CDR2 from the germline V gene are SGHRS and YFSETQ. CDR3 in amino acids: CASSLAEAGPIDTQYF. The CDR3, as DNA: TGCGCCAGCAGCTTGGCCGAGGCTGGTCCTATAGATACGCAGTATTTT.

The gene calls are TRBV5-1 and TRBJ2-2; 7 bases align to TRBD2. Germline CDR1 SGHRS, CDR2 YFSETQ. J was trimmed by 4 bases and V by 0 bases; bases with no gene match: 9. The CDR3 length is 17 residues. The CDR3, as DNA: TGCGCCAGCAGCTTGGCCGGGGAGGGGTCTGGCACCGGGGAGCTGTTTTTT. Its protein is CASSLAGEGSGTGELFF.

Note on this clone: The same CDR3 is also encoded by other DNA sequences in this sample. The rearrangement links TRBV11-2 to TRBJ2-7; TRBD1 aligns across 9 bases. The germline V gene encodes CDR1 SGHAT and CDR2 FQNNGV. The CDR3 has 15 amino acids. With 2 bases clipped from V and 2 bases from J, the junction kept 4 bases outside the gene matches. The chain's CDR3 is CASSLQGTGPYEQYF. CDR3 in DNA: TGTGCCAGCAGCTTACAGGGGACAGGGCCCTACGAGCAGTACTTC.

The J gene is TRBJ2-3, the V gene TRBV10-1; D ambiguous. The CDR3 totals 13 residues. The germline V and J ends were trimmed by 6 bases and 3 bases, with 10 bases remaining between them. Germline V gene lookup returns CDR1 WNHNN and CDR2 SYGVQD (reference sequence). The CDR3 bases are TGCGCCAGCAGCGCCGATGGGACAGATACGCAGTATTTT. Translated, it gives CASSADGTDTQYF.

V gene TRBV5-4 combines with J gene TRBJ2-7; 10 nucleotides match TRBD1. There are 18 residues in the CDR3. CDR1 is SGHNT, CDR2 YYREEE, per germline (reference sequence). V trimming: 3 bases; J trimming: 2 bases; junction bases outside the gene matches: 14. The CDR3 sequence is CASSSPGQGTGGAYEQYF. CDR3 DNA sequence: TGTGCCAGCAGCTCGCCGGGACAGGGGACTGGCGGGGCCTACGAGCAGTACTTC.

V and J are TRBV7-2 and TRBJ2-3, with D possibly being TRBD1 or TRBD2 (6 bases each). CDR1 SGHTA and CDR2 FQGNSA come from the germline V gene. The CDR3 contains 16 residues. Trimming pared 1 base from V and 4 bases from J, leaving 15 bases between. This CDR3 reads CASSLESGGAADTQYF. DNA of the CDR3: TGTGCCAGCAGCTTAGAATCCGGGGGCGCGGCAGATACGCAGTATTTT.

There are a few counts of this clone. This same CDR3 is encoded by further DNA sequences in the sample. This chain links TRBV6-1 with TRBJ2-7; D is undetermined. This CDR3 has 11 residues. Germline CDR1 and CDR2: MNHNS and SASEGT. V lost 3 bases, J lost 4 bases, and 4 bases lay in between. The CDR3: CASSDGYEQYF. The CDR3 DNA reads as TGTGCCAGCAGTGACGGTTACGAGCAGTACTTC.